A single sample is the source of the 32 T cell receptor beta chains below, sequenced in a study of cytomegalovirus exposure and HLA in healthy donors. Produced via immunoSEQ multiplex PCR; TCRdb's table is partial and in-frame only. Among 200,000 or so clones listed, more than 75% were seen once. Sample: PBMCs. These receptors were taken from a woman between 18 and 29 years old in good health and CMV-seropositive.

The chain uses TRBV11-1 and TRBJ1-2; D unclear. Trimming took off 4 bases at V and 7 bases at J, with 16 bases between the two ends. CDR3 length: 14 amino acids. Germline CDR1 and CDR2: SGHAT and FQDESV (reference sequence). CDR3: CASSSGVDMGGYTF. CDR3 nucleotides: TGTGCCAGCAGCTCGGGAGTAGACATGGGTGGCTACACCTTC.

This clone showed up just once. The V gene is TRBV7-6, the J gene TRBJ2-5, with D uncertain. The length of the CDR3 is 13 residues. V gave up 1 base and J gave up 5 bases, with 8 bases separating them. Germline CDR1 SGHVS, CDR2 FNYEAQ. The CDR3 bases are TGTGCCAGCAGCTTAGGGAGTCCGGAGACCCAGTACTTC. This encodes CASSLGSPETQYF.

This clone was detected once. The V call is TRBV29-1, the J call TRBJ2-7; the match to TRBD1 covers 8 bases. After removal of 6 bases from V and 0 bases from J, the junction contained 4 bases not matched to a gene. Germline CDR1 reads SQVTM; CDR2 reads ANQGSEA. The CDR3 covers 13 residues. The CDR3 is CSVMTGASYEQYF. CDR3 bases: TGCAGCGTGATGACAGGGGCCTCCTACGAGCAGTACTTC.

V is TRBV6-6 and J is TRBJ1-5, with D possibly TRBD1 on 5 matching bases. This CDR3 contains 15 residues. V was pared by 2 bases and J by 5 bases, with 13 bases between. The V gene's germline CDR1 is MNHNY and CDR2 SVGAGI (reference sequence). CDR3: CASSYPQETYQPQHF. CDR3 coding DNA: TGTGCCAGCAGTTACCCACAGGAGACGTATCAGCCCCAGCATTTT.

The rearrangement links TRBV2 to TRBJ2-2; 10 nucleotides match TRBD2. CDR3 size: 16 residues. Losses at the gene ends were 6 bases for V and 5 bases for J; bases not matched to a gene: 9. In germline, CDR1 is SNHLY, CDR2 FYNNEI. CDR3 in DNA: TGTGCCAGCAGGGCCATTAGCGGGAGGAGGACCGGGGAGCTGTTTTTT. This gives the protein CASRAISGRRTGELFF.

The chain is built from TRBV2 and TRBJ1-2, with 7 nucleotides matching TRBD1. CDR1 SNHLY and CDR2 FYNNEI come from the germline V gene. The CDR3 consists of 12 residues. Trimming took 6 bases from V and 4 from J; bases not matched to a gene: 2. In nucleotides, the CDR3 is TGTGCCAGCAGACGACAGGGCTATGGCTACACCTTC. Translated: CASRRQGYGYTF.

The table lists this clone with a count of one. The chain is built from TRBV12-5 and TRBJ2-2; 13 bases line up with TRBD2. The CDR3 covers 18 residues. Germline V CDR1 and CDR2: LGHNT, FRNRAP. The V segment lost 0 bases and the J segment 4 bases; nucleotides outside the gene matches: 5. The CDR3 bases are TGTGCTAGTGGTTTGGTACTAGCGGGAGGGCCGGGCACCGGGGAGCTGTTTTTT. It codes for CASGLVLAGGPGTGELFF. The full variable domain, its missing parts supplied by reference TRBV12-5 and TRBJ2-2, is DARVTQTPRHKVTEMGQEVTMRCQPILGHNTVFWYRQTMMQGLELLAYFRNRAPLDDSGMPKDRFSAEMPDATLATLKIQPSEPRDSAVYFCASGLVLAGGPGTGELFFGEGSRLTVL.

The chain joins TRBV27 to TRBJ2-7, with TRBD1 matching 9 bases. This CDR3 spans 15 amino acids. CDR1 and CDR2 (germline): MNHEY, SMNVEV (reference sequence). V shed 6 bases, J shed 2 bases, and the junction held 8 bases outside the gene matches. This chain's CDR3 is CASSPGQGPAYEQYF. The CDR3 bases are TGTGCCAGCAGCCCGGGACAGGGCCCCGCCTACGAGCAGTACTTC.

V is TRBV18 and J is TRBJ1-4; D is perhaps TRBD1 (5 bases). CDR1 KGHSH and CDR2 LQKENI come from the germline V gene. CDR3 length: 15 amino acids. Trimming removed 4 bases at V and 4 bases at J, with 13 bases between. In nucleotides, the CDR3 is TGTGCCAGCTCACGATCCGGGGGGATTAATGAAAAACTGTTTTTT. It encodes CASSRSGGINEKLFF. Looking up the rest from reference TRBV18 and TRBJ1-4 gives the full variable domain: NAGVMQNPRHLVRRRGQEARLRCSPMKGHSHVYWYRQLPEEGLKFMVYLQKENIIDESGMPKERFSAEFPKEGPSILRIQQVVRGDSAAYFCASSRSGGINEKLFFGSGTQLSVL.

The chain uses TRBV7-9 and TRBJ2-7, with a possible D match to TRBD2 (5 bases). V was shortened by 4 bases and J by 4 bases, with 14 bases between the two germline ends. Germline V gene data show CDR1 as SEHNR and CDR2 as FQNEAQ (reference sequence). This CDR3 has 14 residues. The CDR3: CASSSGEAAYEQYF. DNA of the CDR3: TGTGCCAGCAGCTCCGGGGAAGCGGCTTACGAGCAGTACTTC. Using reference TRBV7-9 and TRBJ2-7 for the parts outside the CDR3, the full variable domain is DTGVSQNPRHKITKRGQNVTFRCDPISEHNRLYWYRQTLGQGPEFLTYFQNEAQLEKSRLLSDRFSAERPKGSFSTLEIQRTEQGDSAMYLCASSSGEAAYEQYFGPGTRLTVT.

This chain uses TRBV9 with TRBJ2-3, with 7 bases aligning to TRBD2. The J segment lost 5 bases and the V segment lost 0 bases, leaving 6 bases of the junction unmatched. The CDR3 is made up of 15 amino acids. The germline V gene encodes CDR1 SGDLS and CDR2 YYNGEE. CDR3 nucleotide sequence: TGTGCCAGCAGCGTAGACGCGGGAGTACAAGATACGCAGTATTTT. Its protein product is CASSVDAGVQDTQYF.

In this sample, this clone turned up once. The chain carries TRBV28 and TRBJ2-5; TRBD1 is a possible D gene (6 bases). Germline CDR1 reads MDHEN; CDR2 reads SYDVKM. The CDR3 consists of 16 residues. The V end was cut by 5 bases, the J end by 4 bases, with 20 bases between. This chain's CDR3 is CASSGILQGYLETQYF. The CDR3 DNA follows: TGTGCCAGCAGTGGAATACTACAGGGTTACTTAGAGACCCAGTACTTC.

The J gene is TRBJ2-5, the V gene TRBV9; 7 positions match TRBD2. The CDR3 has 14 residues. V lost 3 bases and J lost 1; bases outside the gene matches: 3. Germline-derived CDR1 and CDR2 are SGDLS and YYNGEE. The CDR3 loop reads CASSAGTTQETQYF. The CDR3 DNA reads TGTGCCAGCAGCGCCGGGACTACCCAAGAGACCCAGTACTTC.

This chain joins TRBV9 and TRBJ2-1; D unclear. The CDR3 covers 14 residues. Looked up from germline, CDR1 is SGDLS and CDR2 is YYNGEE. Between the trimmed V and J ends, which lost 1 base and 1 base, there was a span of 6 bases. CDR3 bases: TGTGCCAGCAGCGTATCCGGGTCCTACAATGAGCAGTTCTTC. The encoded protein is CASSVSGSYNEQFF. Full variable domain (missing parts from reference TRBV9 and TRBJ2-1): DSGVTQTPKHLITATGQRVTLRCSPRSGDLSVYWYQQSLDQGLQFLIQYYNGEERAKGNILERFSAQQFPDLHSELNLSSLELGDSALYFCASSVSGSYNEQFFGPGTRLTVL.

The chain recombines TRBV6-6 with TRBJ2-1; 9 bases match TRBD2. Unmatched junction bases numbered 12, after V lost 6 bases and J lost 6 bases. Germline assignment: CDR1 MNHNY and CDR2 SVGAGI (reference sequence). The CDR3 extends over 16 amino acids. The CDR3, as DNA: TGTGCCAGCAGGGGGGGCGGTAGCGGGAGAGGCAATGAGCAGTTCTTC. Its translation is CASRGGGSGRGNEQFF.

The CDR3 spells CASSLEVRSEAFF. The CDR3 nucleotides read TGTGCCAGCAGCTTAGAAGTTCGGAGCGAAGCTTTCTTT. This rearrangement joins TRBV7-8 to TRBJ1-1; D call uncertain. CDR1 and CDR2 from the germline V gene are SGHVS and FQNEAQ. Trimming stripped 1 base from V and 8 bases from J, with 11 bases between. This CDR3 has 13 residues.

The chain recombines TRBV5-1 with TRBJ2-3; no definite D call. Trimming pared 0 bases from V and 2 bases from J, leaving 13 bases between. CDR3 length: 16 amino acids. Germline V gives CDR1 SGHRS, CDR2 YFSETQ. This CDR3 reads CASSLATTIPTDTQYF. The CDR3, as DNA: TGCGCCAGCAGCTTGGCCACTACTATACCCACAGATACGCAGTATTTT.

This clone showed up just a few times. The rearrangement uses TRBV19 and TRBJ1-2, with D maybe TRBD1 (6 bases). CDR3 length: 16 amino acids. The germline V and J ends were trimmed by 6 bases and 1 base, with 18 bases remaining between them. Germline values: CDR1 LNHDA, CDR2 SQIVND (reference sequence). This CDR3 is CASSLPGGPLNYGYTF. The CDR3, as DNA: TGTGCCAGTAGCCTGCCGGGGGGCCCCCTTAACTATGGCTACACCTTC.

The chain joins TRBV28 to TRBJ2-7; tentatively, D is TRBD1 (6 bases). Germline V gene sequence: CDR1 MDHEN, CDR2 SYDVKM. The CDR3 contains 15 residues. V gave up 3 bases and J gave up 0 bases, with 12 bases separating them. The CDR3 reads CASSLTGTNSYEQYF. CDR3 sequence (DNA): TGTGCCAGCAGTTTGACCGGGACAAACTCCTACGAGCAGTACTTC.

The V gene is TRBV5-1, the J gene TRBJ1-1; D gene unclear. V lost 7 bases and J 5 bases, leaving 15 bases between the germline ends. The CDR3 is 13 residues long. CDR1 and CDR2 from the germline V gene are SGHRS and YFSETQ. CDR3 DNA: TGCGCCAGCTCGACGTCTTGGCGGACTGAAGCTTTCTTT. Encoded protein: CASSTSWRTEAFF.

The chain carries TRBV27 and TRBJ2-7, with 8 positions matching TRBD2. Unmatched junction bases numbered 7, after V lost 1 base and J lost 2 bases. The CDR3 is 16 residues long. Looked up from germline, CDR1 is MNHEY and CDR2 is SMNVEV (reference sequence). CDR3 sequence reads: CASSLWGTRGPYEQYF. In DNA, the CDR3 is TGTGCCAGCAGTTTATGGGGGACTAGAGGACCCTACGAGCAGTACTTC.

CDR3 sequence (DNA): TGTGCCAGCTCACCCCGACAGGGACGGACCTACAATGAGCAGTTCTTC. Its protein is CASSPRQGRTYNEQFF. J is TRBJ2-1 and V is TRBV18; 7 nucleotides align to TRBD1. The CDR3 is 16 amino acids. After removal of 3 bases from V and 2 bases from J, the junction contained 7 bases not matched to a gene. Germline CDR1 and CDR2: KGHSH and LQKENI.

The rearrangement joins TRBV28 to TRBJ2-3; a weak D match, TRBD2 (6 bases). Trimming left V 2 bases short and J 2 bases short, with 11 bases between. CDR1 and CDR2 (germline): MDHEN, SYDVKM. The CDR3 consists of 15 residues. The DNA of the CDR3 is TGTGCCAGCAGTTTAATTGGCGGGAACACAGATACGCAGTATTTT. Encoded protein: CASSLIGGNTDTQYF.

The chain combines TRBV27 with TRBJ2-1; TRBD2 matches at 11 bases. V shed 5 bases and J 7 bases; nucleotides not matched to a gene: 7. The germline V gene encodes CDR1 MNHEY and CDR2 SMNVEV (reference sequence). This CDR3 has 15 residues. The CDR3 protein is CASSPPGLAVNEQFF. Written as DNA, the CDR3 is TGTGCCAGCAGTCCCCCGGGACTAGCGGTGAATGAGCAGTTCTTC.

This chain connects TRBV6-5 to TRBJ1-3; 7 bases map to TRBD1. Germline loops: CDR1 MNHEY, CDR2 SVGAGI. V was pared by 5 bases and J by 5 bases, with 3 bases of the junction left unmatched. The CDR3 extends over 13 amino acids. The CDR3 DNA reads TGTGCCAGCAGTCGGACAGGTCGAAACACCATATATTTT. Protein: CASSRTGRNTIYF.

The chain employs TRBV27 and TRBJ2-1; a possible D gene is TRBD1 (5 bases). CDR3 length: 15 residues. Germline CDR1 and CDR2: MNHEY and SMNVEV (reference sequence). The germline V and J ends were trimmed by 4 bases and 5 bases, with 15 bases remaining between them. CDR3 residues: CASSYTGILDNEQFF. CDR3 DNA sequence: TGTGCCAGCAGTTACACAGGTATACTCGACAATGAGCAGTTCTTC.

The CDR3 here is CASSIGQGYYYEQYF. CDR3 bases: TGCGCCAGCAGCATAGGACAGGGATACTACTACGAGCAGTACTTC. J is TRBJ2-7 and V is TRBV5-1, with 8 bases lining up with TRBD1. Germline trimming cut 4 bases from V and 3 bases from J; bases unmatched to any gene: 9. The CDR3 is 15 amino acids. Germline values: CDR1 SGHRS, CDR2 YFSETQ.

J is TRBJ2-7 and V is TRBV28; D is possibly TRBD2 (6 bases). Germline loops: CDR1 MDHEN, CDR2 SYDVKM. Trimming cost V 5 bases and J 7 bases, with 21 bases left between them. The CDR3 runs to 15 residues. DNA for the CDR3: TGTGCCAGCAGTCCCGCCTACGGGAGCTTGGAAGAGCAGTACTTC. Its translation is CASSPAYGSLEEQYF.

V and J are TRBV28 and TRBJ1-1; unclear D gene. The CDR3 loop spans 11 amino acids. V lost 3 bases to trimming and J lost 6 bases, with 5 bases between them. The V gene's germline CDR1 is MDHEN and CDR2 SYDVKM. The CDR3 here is CASSFWPEAFF. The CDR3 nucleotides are TGTGCCAGCAGTTTTTGGCCTGAAGCTTTCTTT.

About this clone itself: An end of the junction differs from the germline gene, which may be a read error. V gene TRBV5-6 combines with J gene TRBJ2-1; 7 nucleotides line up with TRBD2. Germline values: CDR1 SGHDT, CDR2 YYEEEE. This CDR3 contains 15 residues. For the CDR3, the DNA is TGTACCAGCAGCTTGGGCGGGAGAGGCATGGATGAGCAGTTCTTC. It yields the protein CTSSLGGRGMDEQFF.

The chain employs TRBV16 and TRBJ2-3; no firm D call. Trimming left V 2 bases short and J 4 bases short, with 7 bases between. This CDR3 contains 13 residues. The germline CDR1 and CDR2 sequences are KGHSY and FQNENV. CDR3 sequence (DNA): TGTGCCAGCAGCCAAATTCTTTCAGATACGCAGTATTTT. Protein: CASSQILSDTQYF.

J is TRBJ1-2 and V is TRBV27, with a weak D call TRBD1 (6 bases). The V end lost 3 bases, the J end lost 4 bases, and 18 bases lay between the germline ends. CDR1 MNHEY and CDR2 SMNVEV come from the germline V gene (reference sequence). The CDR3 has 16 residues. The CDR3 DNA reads TGTGCCAGCAGTTTGCTGGGGATGGGACAAAGCTATGGCTACACCTTC. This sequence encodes CASSLLGMGQSYGYTF.